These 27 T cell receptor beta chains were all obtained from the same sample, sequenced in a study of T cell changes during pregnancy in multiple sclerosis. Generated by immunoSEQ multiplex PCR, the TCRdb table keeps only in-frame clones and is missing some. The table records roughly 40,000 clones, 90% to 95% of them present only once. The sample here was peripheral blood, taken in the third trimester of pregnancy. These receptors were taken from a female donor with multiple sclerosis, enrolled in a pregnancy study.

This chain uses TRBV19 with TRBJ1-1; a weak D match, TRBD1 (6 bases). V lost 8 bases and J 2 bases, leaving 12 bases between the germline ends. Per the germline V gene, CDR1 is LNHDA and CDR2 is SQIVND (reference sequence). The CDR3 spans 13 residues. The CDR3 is CASANRVNTEAFF. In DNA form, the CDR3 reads TGTGCCAGTGCGAACAGGGTTAACACTGAAGCTTTCTTT.

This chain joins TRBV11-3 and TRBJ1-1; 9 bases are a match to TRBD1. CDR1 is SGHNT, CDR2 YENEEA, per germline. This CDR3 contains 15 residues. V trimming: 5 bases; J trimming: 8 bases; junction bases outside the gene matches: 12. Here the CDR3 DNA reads TGTGCCAGCAGCAACCGCCGCCGGGACAGGGCGGAAGCTTTCTTT. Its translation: CASSNRRRDRAEAFF.

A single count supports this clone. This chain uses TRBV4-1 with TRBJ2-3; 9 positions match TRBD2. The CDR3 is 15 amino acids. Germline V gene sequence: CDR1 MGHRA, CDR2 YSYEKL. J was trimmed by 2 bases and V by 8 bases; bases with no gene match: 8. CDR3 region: CASSQAGGNTDTQYF. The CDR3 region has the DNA TGCGCCAGCTCCCAAGCGGGGGGAAACACAGATACGCAGTATTTT.

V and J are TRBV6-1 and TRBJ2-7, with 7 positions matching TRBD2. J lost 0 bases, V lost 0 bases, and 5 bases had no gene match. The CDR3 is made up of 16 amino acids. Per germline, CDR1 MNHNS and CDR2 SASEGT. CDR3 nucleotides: TGTGCCAGCAGTGAAGCCCTAGCGGTGAGCTCCTACGAGCAGTACTTC. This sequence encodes CASSEALAVSSYEQYF.

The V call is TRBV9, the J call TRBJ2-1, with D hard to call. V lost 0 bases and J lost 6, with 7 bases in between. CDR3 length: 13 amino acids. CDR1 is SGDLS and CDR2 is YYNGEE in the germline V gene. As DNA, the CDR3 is TGTGCCAGCAGCGTAGTCCCCCGCAATGAGCAGTTCTTC. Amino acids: CASSVVPRNEQFF.

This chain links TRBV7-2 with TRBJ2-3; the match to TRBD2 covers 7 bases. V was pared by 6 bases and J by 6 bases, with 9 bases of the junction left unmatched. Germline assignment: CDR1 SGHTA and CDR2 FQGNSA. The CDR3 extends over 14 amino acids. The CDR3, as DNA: TGTGCCAGCAGGCCCGGACTAGACGGGGATACGCAGTATTTT. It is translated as CASRPGLDGDTQYF.

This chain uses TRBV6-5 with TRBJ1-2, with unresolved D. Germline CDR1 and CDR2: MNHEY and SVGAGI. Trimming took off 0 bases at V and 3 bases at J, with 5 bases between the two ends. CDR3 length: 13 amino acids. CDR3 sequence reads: CASSYSEYYGYTF. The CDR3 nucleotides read TGTGCCAGCAGTTACTCAGAGTACTATGGCTACACCTTC.

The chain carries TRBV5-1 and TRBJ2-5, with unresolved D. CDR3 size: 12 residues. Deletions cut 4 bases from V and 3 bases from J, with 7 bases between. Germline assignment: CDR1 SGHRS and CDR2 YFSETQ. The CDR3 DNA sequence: TGCGCCAGCAGCCTGGCGGAAGAGACCCAGTACTTC. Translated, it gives CASSLAEETQYF.

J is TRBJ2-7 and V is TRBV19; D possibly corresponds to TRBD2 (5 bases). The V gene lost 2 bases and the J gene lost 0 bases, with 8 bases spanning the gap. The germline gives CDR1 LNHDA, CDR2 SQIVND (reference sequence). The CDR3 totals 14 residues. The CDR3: CASSILGNSYEQYF. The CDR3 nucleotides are TGTGCCAGTAGTATACTCGGGAACTCCTACGAGCAGTACTTC.

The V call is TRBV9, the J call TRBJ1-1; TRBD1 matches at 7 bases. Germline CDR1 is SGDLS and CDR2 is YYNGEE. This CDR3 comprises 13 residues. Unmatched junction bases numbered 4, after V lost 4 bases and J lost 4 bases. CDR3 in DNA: TGTGCCAGCAGCACAACAGGGGCCACTGAAGCTTTCTTT. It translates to CASSTTGATEAFF.

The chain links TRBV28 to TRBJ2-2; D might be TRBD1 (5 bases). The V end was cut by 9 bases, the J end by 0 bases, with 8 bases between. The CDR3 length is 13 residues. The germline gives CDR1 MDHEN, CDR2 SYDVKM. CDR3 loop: CASTGANTGELFF. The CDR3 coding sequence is TGTGCCAGTACAGGCGCGAACACCGGGGAGCTGTTTTTT.

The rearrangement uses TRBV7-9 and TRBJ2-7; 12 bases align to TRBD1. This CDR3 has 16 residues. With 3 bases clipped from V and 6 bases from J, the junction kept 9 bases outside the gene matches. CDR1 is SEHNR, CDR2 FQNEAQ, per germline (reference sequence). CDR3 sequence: CASSFPRGQGAIEQYF. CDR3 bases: TGTGCCAGCAGCTTCCCCCGGGGACAGGGGGCCATCGAGCAGTACTTC.

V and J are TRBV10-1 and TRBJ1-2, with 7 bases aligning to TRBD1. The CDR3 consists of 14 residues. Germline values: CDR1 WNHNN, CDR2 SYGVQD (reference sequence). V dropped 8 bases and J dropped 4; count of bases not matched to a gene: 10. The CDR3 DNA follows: TGCGCCAGCCCACCGAAGACAGGGACCTATGGCTACACCTTC. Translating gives CASPPKTGTYGYTF.

The CDR3 DNA sequence: TGTGCCAGCAGCTCGCATCAGGACAGGGAGCACGAGCAGTACTTC. This codes for CASSSHQDREHEQYF. The chain joins TRBV11-3 to TRBJ2-7; 8 nucleotides align to TRBD1. The CDR3 has 15 residues. Germline CDR1 and CDR2: SGHNT and YENEEA. The V gene end was trimmed by 4 bases and the J gene end by 5 bases; junction bases not matched to a gene: 10.

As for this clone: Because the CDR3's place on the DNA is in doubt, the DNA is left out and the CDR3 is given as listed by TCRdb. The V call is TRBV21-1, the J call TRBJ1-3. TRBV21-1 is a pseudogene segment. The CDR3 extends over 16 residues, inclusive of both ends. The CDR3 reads CASSKVAGGSGNTIYF.

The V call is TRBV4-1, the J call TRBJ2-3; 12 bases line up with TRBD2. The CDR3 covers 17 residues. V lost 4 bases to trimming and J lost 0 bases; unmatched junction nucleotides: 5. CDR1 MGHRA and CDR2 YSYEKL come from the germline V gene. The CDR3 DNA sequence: TGCGCCAGCAGCCGAACCGGGACTAGCGGGAGCACAGATACGCAGTATTTT. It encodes CASSRTGTSGSTDTQYF.

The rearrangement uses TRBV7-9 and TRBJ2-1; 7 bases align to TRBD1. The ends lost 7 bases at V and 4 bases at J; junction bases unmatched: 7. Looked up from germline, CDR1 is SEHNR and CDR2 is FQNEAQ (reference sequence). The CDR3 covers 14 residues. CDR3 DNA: TGTGCCAGCATCCTTGGACAGGAATACAATGAGCAGTTCTTC. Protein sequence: CASILGQEYNEQFF. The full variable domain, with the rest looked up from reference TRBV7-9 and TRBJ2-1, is DTGVSQNPRHKITKRGQNVTFRCDPISEHNRLYWYRQTLGQGPEFLTYFQNEAQLEKSRLLSDRFSAERPKGSFSTLEIQRTEQGDSAMYLCASILGQEYNEQFFGPGTRLTVL.

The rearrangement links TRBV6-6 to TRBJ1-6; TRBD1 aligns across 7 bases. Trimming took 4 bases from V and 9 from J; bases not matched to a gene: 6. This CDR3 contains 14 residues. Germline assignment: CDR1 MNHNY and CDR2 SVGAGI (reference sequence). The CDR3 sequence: CASSSQGVGSPLHF. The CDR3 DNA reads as TGTGCCAGCAGTTCTCAGGGGGTTGGTTCACCCCTCCACTTT.

As DNA, the CDR3 is TGCACCAGCAGCCAAGATCTAGCTAGCGGGGGCTATTCCTACAATGAGCAGTTCTTC. This codes for CTSSQDLASGGYSYNEQFF. This chain links TRBV1 with TRBJ2-1; no check of the table's D call, TRBD2, against the DNA was made. TRBV1 is a documented pseudogene. This CDR3 has 19 residues.

The CDR3 DNA follows: TGTGCCACCAGCAGAGAAGCGGGGACAGGAGACAATGAGCAGTTCTTC. Amino acids: CATSREAGTGDNEQFF. V and J are TRBV15 and TRBJ2-1; TRBD1 is a possible D gene (8 bases). V lost 0 bases and J 5 bases, leaving 14 bases between the germline ends. CDR1 and CDR2 from the germline V gene are LNHNV and YYDKDF (reference sequence). This CDR3 has 16 amino acids. The full variable domain, in which reference TRBV15 and TRBJ2-1 provide the parts outside the CDR3, is DAMVIQNPRYQVTQFGKPVTLSCSQTLNHNVMYWYQQKSSQAPKLLFHYYDKDFNNEADTPDNFQSRRPNTSFCFLDIRSPGLGDTAMYLCATSREAGTGDNEQFFGPGTRLTVL.

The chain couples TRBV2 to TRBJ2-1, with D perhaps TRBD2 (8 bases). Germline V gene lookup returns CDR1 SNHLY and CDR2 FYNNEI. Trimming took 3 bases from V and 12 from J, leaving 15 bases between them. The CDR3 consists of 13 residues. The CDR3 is CASSDGRGQRQFF. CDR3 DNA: TGTGCCAGCAGTGACGGGAGGGGGCAGCGGCAGTTCTTC.

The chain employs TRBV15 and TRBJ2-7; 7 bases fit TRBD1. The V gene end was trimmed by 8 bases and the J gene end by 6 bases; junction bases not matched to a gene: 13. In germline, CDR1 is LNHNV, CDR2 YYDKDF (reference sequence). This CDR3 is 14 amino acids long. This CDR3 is CATEPGQWGSEQYF. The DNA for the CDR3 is TGTGCCACCGAACCGGGACAGTGGGGCTCCGAGCAGTACTTC.

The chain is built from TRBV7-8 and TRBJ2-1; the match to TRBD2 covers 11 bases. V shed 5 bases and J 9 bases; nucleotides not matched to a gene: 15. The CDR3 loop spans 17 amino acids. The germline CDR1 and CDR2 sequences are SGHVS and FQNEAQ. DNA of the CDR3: TGTGCCAGCAGCCCCATCCTCCTTAGCGGGAGGGGAGGTGAGCAGTTCTTC. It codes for CASSPILLSGRGGEQFF.

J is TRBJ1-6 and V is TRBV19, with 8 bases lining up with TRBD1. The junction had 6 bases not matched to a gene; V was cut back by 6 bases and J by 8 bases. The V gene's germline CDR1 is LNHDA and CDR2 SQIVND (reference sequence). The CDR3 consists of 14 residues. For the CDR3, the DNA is TGTGCCAGTAGGTGGGACAGGCGGGATTCACCCCTCCACTTT. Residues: CASRWDRRDSPLHF.

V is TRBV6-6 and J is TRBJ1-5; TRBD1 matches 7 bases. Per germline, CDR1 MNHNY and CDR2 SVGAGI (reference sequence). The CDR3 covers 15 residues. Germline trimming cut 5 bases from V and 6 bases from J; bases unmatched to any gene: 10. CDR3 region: CASSRKTGSRQPQHF. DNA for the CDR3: TGTGCCAGCAGTCGGAAGACAGGGTCACGTCAGCCCCAGCATTTT.

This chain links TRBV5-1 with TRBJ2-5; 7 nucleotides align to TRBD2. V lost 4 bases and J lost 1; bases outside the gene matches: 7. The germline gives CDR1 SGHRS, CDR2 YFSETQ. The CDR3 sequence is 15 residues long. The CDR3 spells CASSTLGTTQETQYF. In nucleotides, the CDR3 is TGCGCCAGCAGCACCCTCGGGACTACCCAAGAGACCCAGTACTTC.

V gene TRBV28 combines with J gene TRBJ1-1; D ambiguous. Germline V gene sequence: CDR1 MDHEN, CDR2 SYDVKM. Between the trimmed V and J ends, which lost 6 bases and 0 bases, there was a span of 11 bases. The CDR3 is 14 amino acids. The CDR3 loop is CASSLYIMNTEAFF. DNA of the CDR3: TGTGCCAGCAGCCTATATATCATGAACACTGAAGCTTTCTTT.